The 3 T cell receptor beta chains listed next were all sequenced from one sample in a study of T cell repertoires in cytomegalovirus infection. These TCRs are of unknown antigen specificity. TCRdb re-derived calls from the reads in MiXCR, one entry per CDR3 protein. Here the sample spans 450,000 to 600,000 distinct CDR3 sequences, 40% to 50% being singletons. Sequencing was performed on cultured PBMCs, taken from culture after CMV antigen stimulation. All receptors derive from a human donor in good health (CMV status not recorded). Some clones in this sample may be carry-over from other donors' samples.

The V and J genes are TRBV18 and TRBJ2-1; 13 positions agree with TRBD2. Trimming removed 8 bases from V and 10 bases from J; junction bases left unmatched: 5. The germline V gene has CDR1 KGHSH and CDR2 LQKENI. This CDR3 has 13 amino acids. The CDR3: CASSPGLAGEQFF. The CDR3 DNA reads as TGTGCCAGCAGCCCGGGACTAGCGGGGGAGCAGTTCTTC.

This chain joins TRBV7-2 and TRBJ2-7, with D possibly TRBD2 on 6 matching bases. There are 15 residues in the CDR3. CDR1 is SGHTA, CDR2 FQGNSA, per germline. V was shortened by 6 bases and J by 2 bases, with 17 bases between the two germline ends. CDR3 protein: CASSPRRGAAYEQYF. The CDR3 nucleotides read TGTGCCAGCAGTCCTAGGCGGGGAGCCGCCTACGAGCAGTACTTC. The entire variable domain, with the rest obtained from reference TRBV7-2 and TRBJ2-7, is as follows: GAGVSQSPSNKVTEKGKDVELRCDPISGHTALYWYRQSLGQGLEFLIYFQGNSAPDKSGLPSDRFSAERTGGSVSTLTIQRTQQEDSAVYLCASSPRRGAAYEQYFGPGTRLTVT.

The genes are TRBV6-6 and TRBJ1-6; TRBD1 matches at 7 bases. Trimming removed 0 bases from V and 10 bases from J; junction bases left unmatched: 6. Germline CDR1 is MNHNY and CDR2 is SVGAGI (reference sequence). The CDR3 runs to 15 residues. CDR3 sequence (DNA): TGTGCCAGCAGTTACTCCCAACAGGGGTACTCACCCCTCCACTTT. Translated, it gives CASSYSQQGYSPLHF.